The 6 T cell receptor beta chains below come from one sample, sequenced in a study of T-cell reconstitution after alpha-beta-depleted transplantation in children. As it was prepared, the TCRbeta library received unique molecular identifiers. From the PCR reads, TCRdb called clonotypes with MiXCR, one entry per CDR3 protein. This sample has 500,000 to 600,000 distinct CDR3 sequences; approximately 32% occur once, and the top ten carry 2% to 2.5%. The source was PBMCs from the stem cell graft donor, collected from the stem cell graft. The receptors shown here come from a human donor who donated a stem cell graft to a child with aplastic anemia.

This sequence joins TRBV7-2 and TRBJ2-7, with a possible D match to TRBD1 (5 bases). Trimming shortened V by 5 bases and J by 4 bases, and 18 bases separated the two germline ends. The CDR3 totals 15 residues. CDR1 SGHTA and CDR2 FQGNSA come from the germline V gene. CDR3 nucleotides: TGTGCCAGCAGCACCCTCCAGGGTTTAATTTACGAGCAGTACTTC. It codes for CASSTLQGLIYEQYF.

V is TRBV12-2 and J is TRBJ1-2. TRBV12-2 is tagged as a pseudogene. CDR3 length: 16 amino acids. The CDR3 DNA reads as TGTGCAAGTCGCTTAGACAGCGGGGGGCCTCACTATGGCTACACCTTC. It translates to CASRLDSGGPHYGYTF.

The CDR3 coding sequence is TGTGCCAGCAGCTTGTGGGACAGGGAGACAGATACGCAGTATTTT. Its translation is CASSLWDRETDTQYF. The J gene is TRBJ2-3, the V gene TRBV5-5, with TRBD1 matching 9 bases. Germline CDR1 reads SGHKS; CDR2 reads YYEKEE (reference sequence). Trimming removed 1 base from V and 3 bases from J; junction bases left unmatched: 3. This CDR3 spans 15 amino acids.

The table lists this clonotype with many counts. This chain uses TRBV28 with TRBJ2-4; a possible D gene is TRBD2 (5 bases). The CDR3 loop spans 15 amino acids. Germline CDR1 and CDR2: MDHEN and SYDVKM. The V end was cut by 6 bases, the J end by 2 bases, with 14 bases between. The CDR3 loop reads CASSSAGITKNIQYF. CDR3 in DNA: TGTGCCAGCAGCTCAGCCGGGATAACCAAAAACATTCAGTACTTC. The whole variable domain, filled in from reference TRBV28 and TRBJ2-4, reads DVKVTQSSRYLVKRTGEKVFLECVQDMDHENMFWYRQDPGLGLRLIYFSYDVKMKEKGDIPEGYSVSREKKERFSLILESASTNQTSMYLCASSSAGITKNIQYFGAGTRLSVL.

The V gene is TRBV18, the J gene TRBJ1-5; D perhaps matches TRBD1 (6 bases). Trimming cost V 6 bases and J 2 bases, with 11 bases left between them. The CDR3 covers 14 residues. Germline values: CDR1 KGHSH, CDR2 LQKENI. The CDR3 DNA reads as TGTGCCAGCTCCGGGACAATAGGCAATCAGCCCCAGCATTTT. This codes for CASSGTIGNQPQHF.

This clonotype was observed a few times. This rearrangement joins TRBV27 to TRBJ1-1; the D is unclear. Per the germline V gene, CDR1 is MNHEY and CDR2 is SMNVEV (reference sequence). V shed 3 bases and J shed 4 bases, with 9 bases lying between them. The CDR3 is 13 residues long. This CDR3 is CASSFGKSTEAFF. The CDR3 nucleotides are TGTGCCAGCAGTTTCGGAAAGTCCACTGAAGCTTTCTTT.